This T cell receptor beta chain is from a study of T cell responses to AZD1222 COVID-19 vaccine (dated by TCRdb to about 2021). Turning to the overall study: Because spike-specific TCR depth and breadth did not differ between the two schedules, AZD1222 recipients who got a second dose at roughly 4 weeks were pooled with those who got a second dose at roughly 12 weeks. Trial participants were enrolled by age into 18-55, 56-69 and 70-plus year subgroups, with approximately 160, 26 and 62 TCR-sequenced participants respectively. A total of 233 trial participants underwent TCR sequencing, of whom some 210 received two doses of AZD1222 and around 25 received two doses of the MenACWY control vaccine. Summary of the overall study and its limitations: Epitopes outside the regions mutated in the B.1.351 and B.1.1.7 variants were reportedly recognized by nearly half of the unique spike-specific TCRs. Conclusions about previously exposed vaccinees are limited because only six or seven AZD1222 recipients were SARS-CoV-2 seropositive at baseline. The vaccine-associated CD4 TCRs covered the entire spike protein, and the dominant responses fell in regions 160-218 and 743-854. In the small 56-69-year group, the increase in depth fell short of significance, most likely because of low power. After two AZD1222 doses, both the breadth and the depth of spike-specific TCRs were significantly higher than at day 0 and than in MenACWY recipients. Because no day 14 peak-response samples were available, the repertoires could be characterized only after the peak T cell response. Participants were mostly white British and included more females than males, and it was suggested by the authors that clonal diversity may have been underestimated.

V and J are truncated by 6 bases and 7 bases respectively, leaving an intervening sequence of 10 bases. The CDR3, from cysteine to phenylalanine, totals 13 residues. Just the 39-base CDR3 DNA is kept, in frame starting at base 1. The CDR3 regions of human TCRbeta chains were subjected to immunosequencing. The paper's processing steps were these. Repertoire TCRs were matched against a reference library of SARS-CoV-2-specific TCRs generated with the MIRA antigen-specificity platform. Breadth was defined as the fraction of unique TCRs that were SARS-CoV-2-associated. Depth was defined as the fraction of total T cells that were SARS-CoV-2-associated. Using the MIRA data, each spike-specific TCR was assigned both to the spike region to which the TCR was reactive and to a CD4 or CD8 class. Log10-transformed breadth and depth values were compared by one-way ANOVA with Sidak's multiple comparisons tests. TCRdb stores this immuneACCESS table with in-frame sequences only. Part of the clones is absent; in the studies checked, under half of the shortfall reflects unresolved V genes, and no reason is known for the rest. D and trimming were read from the DNA, whereas the V and J calls and clone size are those reported in that table. This sample holds around 91,000 clones; roughly 88% were observed only once. Less than 20% of the sample is held by the ten biggest clonotypes.

On this clone itself: The target of this receptor is not known. Base qualities are not provided; no much larger clone lies one nucleotide away.

The intended sense of this specimen's time point label: baseline before first vaccination. The vaccinee samples were drawn from two UK trials, COV001 and COV002, one of which was a single-blind randomized controlled phase 2/3 trial testing AZD1222 (ChAdOx1 nCoV-19) in healthy adults. For TCRbeta chain sequencing, PBMC samples from trial participants were taken at day 0 and at day 28 after the second dose. This TCR came from an adult in good health. The chain uses TRBV12-3 or TRBV12-4 and TRBJ1-6, with an unclear D gene assignment. The specimen was peripheral blood, collected on day 0 of AZD1222 vaccination. The bases are TGTGCCAGCAGCCCAGGACCCAATTCACCCCTCCACTTT. Translated, it gives CASSPGPNSPLHF.